One sample yielded the 3 T cell receptor beta chains listed below, sequenced in a study of neoadjuvant nivolumab and ipilimumab in lung cancer. TCRdb's copy holds only in-frame clones and misses some; the assay was immunoSEQ multiplex PCR. The repertoire holds tens of thousands of clones, with roughly 84% as singletons. The specimen comprised peripheral blood, sampled before neoadjuvant nivolumab, alone or with ipilimumab. Receptors originate from an adult with non-small cell lung cancer.

The sample holds a few counts of this clone. The rearrangement joins TRBV2 to TRBJ1-5, with D unresolved. From germline, CDR1 is SNHLY and CDR2 FYNNEI. V lost 2 bases and J 5 bases, leaving 10 bases between the germline ends. The length of the CDR3 is 14 residues. CDR3 DNA: TGTGCCAGCAGTGAATGGAGTTACGATCAGCCCCAGCATTTT. The encoded protein is CASSEWSYDQPQHF.

V gene TRBV2 combines with J gene TRBJ2-6; 8 bases are a match to TRBD1. Germline-derived CDR1 and CDR2 are SNHLY and FYNNEI. J was trimmed by 2 bases and V by 10 bases; bases with no gene match: 7. CDR3 length equals 15 residues. Here the CDR3 reads CAKQGGQPGANVLTF. CDR3 bases: TGTGCCAAACAGGGGGGACAACCTGGGGCCAACGTCCTGACTTTC.

The genes are TRBV7-9 and TRBJ1-5; D possibly corresponds to TRBD1 (6 bases). The CDR3 is made up of 13 amino acids. V lost 5 bases to trimming and J lost 7 bases, with 12 bases between them. Per germline, CDR1 SEHNR and CDR2 FQNEAQ (reference sequence). CDR3 loop: CASSQQGGQPQHF. The CDR3 DNA is TGTGCCAGCAGCCAACAGGGCGGACAGCCCCAGCATTTT.